This paragraph covers one T cell receptor (beta chain) sequence. Its antigen is unknown. One junction end does not reproduce the germline sequence, and a read error may be involved. The data are from a study of tumor-infiltrating lymphocytes in primary liver carcinoma. General study findings and limits: Tumor top-250-clone fractions significantly exceeded those of blood (p = 0.039). Unsorted bulk samples meant CD4+ and CD8+ repertoires went uncompared.

The source of the blood RNA was unsorted whole blood, and germline DNA was extracted as well. Presurgery, 4 to 5 milliliters of peripheral blood were collected. A primer in the constant region served to generate TCR beta cDNA from 450 to 600 ng of total RNA. Libraries for TCR beta were built through three nested multiplex PCR rounds, which together made up a slightly modified ARM-PCR procedure. PCR rounds one and two used TRBV1-TRBV30 forward primers with a C-beta reverse primer for approximately 10 cycles each. Each CDR3 protein gets one entry after TCRdb re-called the multiplex PCR reads with MiXCR. The data contain 330,000 or so distinct CDR3 sequences, 65% of them seen just once; the ten biggest clones take up under 8.5%. Germline V CDR1 and CDR2: SGHAT, FQNNGV. The CDR3 covers 13 residues.

The clonotype was recovered from a man aged 35 to 55 with primary liver carcinoma and hepatitis B virus infection. The chain carries TRBV11-2 and TRBJ2-5; D gene unclear. Sequences were obtained from peripheral blood. The CDR3 protein is CASNLMSIETQYF. CDR3 nucleotides: TGCGCCAGCAACTTGATGAGTATAGAGACCCAGTACTTC.